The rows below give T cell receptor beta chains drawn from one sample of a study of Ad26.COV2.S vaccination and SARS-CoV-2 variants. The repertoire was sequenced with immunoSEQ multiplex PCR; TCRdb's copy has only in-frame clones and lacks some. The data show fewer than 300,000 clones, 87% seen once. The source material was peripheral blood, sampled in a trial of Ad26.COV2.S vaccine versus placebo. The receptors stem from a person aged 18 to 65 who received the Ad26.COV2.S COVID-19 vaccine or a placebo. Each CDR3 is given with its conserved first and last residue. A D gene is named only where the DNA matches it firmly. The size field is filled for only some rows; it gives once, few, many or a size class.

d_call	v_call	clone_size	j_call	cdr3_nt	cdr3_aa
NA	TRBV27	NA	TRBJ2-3	TGTGCCAGCAGCCCGGGACTGAATACGCAGTATTTT	CASSPGLNTQYF
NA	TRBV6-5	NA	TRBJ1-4	TGTGCCAGCAGTTACTCCCGTGGGGAAAAACTGTTTTTT	CASSYSRGEKLFF
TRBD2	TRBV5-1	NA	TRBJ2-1	TGCGCCAGCAGCTTGACGGGAGGGCCATATGTCAATGAGCAGTTCTTC	CASSLTGGPYVNEQFF
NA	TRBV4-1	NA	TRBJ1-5	TGCGCCAGCAGCCCCAGGGGTACCGATCAGCCCCAGCATTTT	CASSPRGTDQPQHF
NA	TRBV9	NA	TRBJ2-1	TGTGCCAGCAGCGTAGAGGGCAATTCGATCGTAGATGAGCAGTTCTTC	CASSVEGNSIVDEQFF
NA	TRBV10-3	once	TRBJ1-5	TGTGCCATCAGCCCAGACAATCAGCCCCAGCATTTT	CAISPDNQPQHF
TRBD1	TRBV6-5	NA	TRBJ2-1	TGTGCCAGCAACGGACAGGGAACCTACAATGAGCAGTTCTTC	CASNGQGTYNEQFF
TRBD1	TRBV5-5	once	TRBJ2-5	TGTGCCAGCAGCTTGAACAGGGGGCAATCCGAGACCCAGTACTTC	CASSLNRGQSETQYF
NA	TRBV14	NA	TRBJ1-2	TGTGCCAGCAGCCAAGGGTATGGCTACACCTTC	CASSQGYGYTF
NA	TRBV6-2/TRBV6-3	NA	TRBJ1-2	TGTGCCAGCAGTTACGCAATCCAGGGGTATGGCTACACCTTC	CASSYAIQGYGYTF
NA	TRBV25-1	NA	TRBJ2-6	TGTGCCAGCACCCCACAGAGCTCTGGGGCCAACGTCCTGACTTTC	CASTPQSSGANVLTF
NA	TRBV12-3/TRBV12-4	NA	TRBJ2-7	TGTGCCAGCAGTTTTTCTGGGTTGAACGAGCAGTACTTC	CASSFSGLNEQYF
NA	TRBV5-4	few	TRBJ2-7	TGTGCCAGCAGTCCGCAGGGTTTCTCCTACGAGCAGTACTTC	CASSPQGFSYEQYF
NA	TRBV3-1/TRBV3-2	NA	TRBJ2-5	TGTGCCAGCAGCCAAACTAGTAGGACGGGGGAGACCCAGTACTTC	CASSQTSRTGETQYF
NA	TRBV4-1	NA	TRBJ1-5	TGCGCCAGCAGCCAAGTCTCTAGGACACTGAATCAGCCCCAGCATTTT	CASSQVSRTLNQPQHF
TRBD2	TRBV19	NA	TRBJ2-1	TGTGCCAGTAGTTGGGGAGCGCTAGCGGGAACCAATGAGCAGTTCTTC	CASSWGALAGTNEQFF
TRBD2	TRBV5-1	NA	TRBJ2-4	TGCGCCAGCAGCCCGACTAGCGGAAACAAAAACATTCAGTACTTC	CASSPTSGNKNIQYF
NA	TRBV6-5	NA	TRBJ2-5	TGTGCCAGCAGTTCAGTAGACTACCAAGAGACCCAGTACTTC	CASSSVDYQETQYF
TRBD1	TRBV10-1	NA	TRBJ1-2	TGCGCCAGCAGTGAGTCCCTCGGACAGGGTTATGGCTACACCTTC	CASSESLGQGYGYTF
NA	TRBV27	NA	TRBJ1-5	TGTGCCAGCTATCCCCGCTCGGCAGGGAGGTTCCAGCCCCAGCATTTT	CASYPRSAGRFQPQHF
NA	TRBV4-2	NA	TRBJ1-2	TGTGCCAGCAGCCAAGAACACCCGGGTCCTTATGGCTACACCTTC	CASSQEHPGPYGYTF
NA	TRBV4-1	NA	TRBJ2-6	TGCGCCAGCAGCCAAGGGGGACGGGCCTCTGGGGCCAACGTCCTGACTTTC	CASSQGGRASGANVLTF
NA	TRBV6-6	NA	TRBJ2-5	TGTGCCACAAAAGACGCGACACAGGAGACCCAGTACTTC	CATKDATQETQYF
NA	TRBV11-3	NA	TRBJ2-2	TGTGCCAGCAGCTCACAACTATCCGGGGAGCTGTTTTTT	CASSSQLSGELFF
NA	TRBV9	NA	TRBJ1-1	TGTGCCAGCAGTACCACTGCCCAACCCAGGGAGGGGACTGAAGCTTTCTTT	CASSTTAQPREGTEAFF
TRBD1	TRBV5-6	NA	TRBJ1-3	TGTGCCAGCAGCCGTGGGACAGGGAAAACTGGAAACACCATATATTTT	CASSRGTGKTGNTIYF
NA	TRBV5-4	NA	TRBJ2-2	TGTGCCAGCAGCCCCGGAGGGGCAGGCAAAACCGGGGAGCTGTTTTTT	CASSPGGAGKTGELFF
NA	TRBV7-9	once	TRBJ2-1	TGTGCCAGCAGCCCATACAGCGGATCCTACAATGAGCAGTTCTTC	CASSPYSGSYNEQFF
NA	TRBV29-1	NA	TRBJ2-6	TGCAGCGTTGGGCCTACTTCCTCTGGGGCCAACGTCCTGACTTTC	CSVGPTSSGANVLTF
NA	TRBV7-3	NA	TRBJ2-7	TGTGCCAGCAGCTTAAGTGGACCCTACGAGCAGTACTTC	CASSLSGPYEQYF
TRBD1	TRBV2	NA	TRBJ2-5	TGTGCCAGCAGGAGGGGACAGATCCAAGAGACCCAGTACTTC	CASRRGQIQETQYF
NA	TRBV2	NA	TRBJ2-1	TGTGCCAGCAGTGAATACAATGAGCAGTTCTTC	CASSEYNEQFF
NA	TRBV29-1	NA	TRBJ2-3	TGCAGCGGTCGTCGGGATCTCACAGATACGCAGTATTTT	CSGRRDLTDTQYF
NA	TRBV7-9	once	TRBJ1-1	TGTGCCAGCAGCTTACCGGCAGGGCCGAACACTGAAGCTTTCTTT	CASSLPAGPNTEAFF
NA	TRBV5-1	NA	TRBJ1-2	TGCGCCAGCAGCTTGACCCAGGGGAACTATGGCTACACCTTC	CASSLTQGNYGYTF
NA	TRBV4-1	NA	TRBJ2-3	TGCGCCAGCAGCCGGCAGGCGGCTTGGGGGGACACAGATACGCAGTATTTT	CASSRQAAWGDTDTQYF
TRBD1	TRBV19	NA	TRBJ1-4	TGTGCCAGTAGCGGGACAGGGGGTATTGAAAAACTGTTTTTT	CASSGTGGIEKLFF
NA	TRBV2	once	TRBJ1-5	TGTGCCAGCAGTGAAGAGAGGGGTGGTCAGCCCCAGCATTTT	CASSEERGGQPQHF
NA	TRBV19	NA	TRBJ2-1	TGTGCCAGTAGTTCCAGCCTCACCCAGTTCTTC	CASSSSLTQFF
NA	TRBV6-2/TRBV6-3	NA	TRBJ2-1	TGTGCCAGCAGTTACTTCCCGGGGATAACCTACAATGAGCAGTTCTTC	CASSYFPGITYNEQFF
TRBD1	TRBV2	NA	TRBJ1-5	TGTGCCAGCAGTGCACAGGGGCCCTATAGCAATCAGCCCCAGCATTTT	CASSAQGPYSNQPQHF
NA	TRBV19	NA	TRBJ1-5	TGTGCCAGTAGTATTCGGCAGGGACCCCAGCCCCAGCATTTT	CASSIRQGPQPQHF
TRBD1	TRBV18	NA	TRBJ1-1	TGTGCCAGCTCACCTGACAGGGACACTGAAGCTTTCTTT	CASSPDRDTEAFF
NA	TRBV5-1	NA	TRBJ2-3	TGCGCCAGCAGCGAGACGGGCCGGACAGATACGCAGTATTTT	CASSETGRTDTQYF
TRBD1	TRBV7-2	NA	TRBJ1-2	TGTGCCAGCAGCTTAGGCCGTCGATCGAGAACAGGGGGCTATGGCTACACCTTC	CASSLGRRSRTGGYGYTF
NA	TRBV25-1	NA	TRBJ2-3	TGTGCCAGCATTCTCGCAGATACGCAGTATTTT	CASILADTQYF